This TCR beta chain came from a study of blood T cell repertoires in COVID-19. Study-level background: Acute-phase and convalescent COVID-19 samples originated in the United States, Italy and Spain. In each case, the material was cDNA or gDNA derived from T cells, B-cell-depleted T cells, or PBMCs.

CDR1 and CDR2 from the germline V gene are SSHAT and FNYEAQ (reference sequence). The CDR3 runs 14 residues. Remarks on this clone: One junction end disagrees with the germline gene, perhaps due to a read error.

This table comes from immunoSEQ multiplex PCR, and its TCRdb copy is limited to in-frame clones, with some not included. The table has approximately 250,000 clones, around nine tenths seen once. The rearrangement joins TRBV7-7 to TRBJ2-1; 9 bases are a match to TRBD2. The sequenced material came from peripheral blood. The receptor comes from a woman aged 55-70 years who had recovered from COVID-19. The CDR3 reads CASSSAPRGGEQFF. The DNA of the CDR3 is TGTGCTAGCAGCTCCGCTCCGCGGGGGGGGGAGCAGTTCTTC.